A single sample gave rise to the 9 T cell receptor beta chains below, sequenced in a study of blood T cell repertoires in COVID-19. The data were produced by immunoSEQ multiplex PCR, yet TCRdb's version contains in-frame clones alone and is incomplete. The table includes some 170,000 clones, 75% to 90% detected once. The specimen sequenced was PBMCs or T cells enriched from blood (not recorded which). The receptors stem from a man aged 35 to 55 who had recovered from COVID-19.

The chain has TRBV6-1 and TRBJ2-7, with a possible D match to TRBD2 (7 bases). V lost 2 bases, J lost 2 bases, and 13 bases lay in between. The germline CDR1 and CDR2 sequences are MNHNS and SASEGT. This CDR3 spans 15 amino acids. The CDR3 coding sequence is TGTGCCAGCAGTGAAATAGGGGGACTAACCTACGAGCAGTACTTC. Protein: CASSEIGGLTYEQYF.

The gene calls are TRBV12-3 or TRBV12-4 and TRBJ1-5, with D perhaps matching TRBD1 (6 bases). V was pared by 10 bases and J by 4 bases, with 11 bases between. This CDR3 has 12 residues. DNA for the CDR3: TGTGCCATCCAACAGGGTAATCAGCCCCAGCATTTT. Translation gives CAIQQGNQPQHF.

This clone has just a few counts. Written as DNA, the CDR3 is TGTGCCAGCAGCCAACTAGGGACAGGGAACACCGGGGAGCTGTTTTTT. Translated, it gives CASSQLGTGNTGELFF. The rearrangement uses TRBV4-2 and TRBJ2-2; 8 nucleotides line up with TRBD1. The CDR3 runs 16 residues. Trimming at V came to 2 bases and at J to 1 base, leaving 3 bases not matched to a gene. Germline assignment: CDR1 LGHNA and CDR2 YNFKEQ.

The chain couples TRBV5-8 to TRBJ1-2; D is uncertain. Trimming shortened V by 1 base and J by 3 bases, and 10 bases separated the two germline ends. Germline V gene sequence: CDR1 SGHTS, CDR2 YDEGEE. The CDR3 runs 14 residues. CDR3 in amino acids: CASSLYGRDYGYTF. The CDR3, as DNA: TGTGCCAGCAGCTTGTACGGGAGGGACTATGGCTACACCTTC.

The rearrangement joins TRBV5-1 to TRBJ2-2, with a possible D match to TRBD2 (5 bases). V lost 0 bases to trimming and J lost 3 bases, with 15 bases between them. Per germline, CDR1 SGHRS and CDR2 YFSETQ. This CDR3 is 17 amino acids long. The CDR3 is CASSLGVGLEDTGELFF. CDR3 in DNA: TGCGCCAGCAGCTTGGGTGTGGGTTTGGAGGACACCGGGGAGCTGTTTTTT. The whole variable domain, remainder taken from reference TRBV5-1 and TRBJ2-2, is KAGVTQTPRYLIKTRGQQVTLSCSPISGHRSVSWYQQTPGQGLQFLFEYFSETQRNKGNFPGRFSGRQFSNSRSEMNVSTLELGDSALYLCASSLGVGLEDTGELFFGEGSRLTVL.

The chain combines TRBV18 with TRBJ1-6, with TRBD1 matching over 10 bases. Germline V gene data show CDR1 as KGHSH and CDR2 as LQKENI. The CDR3 totals 17 residues. The junction had 8 bases not matched to a gene; V was cut back by 2 bases and J by 7 bases. CDR3 sequence (DNA): TGTGCCAGCTCACCAGGAAAAAGACAGGGGGCAAATTCACCCCTCCACTTT. Translating gives CASSPGKRQGANSPLHF.

J is TRBJ1-2 and V is TRBV5-4, with a possible D match to TRBD1 (5 bases). The V gene's germline CDR1 is SGHNT and CDR2 YYREEE (reference sequence). Trimming removed 4 bases from V and 3 bases from J, with 22 bases in between. CDR3 size: 17 residues. The CDR3 here is CASSIIPRQLSYYGYTF. CDR3 coding DNA: TGTGCCAGCAGCATAATCCCAAGACAGCTATCCTACTATGGCTACACCTTC.

The chain employs TRBV7-9 and TRBJ2-7, with a tentative D call TRBD2 (6 bases). The length of the CDR3 is 14 residues. The germline V gene has CDR1 SEHNR and CDR2 FQNEAQ (reference sequence). V was shortened by 3 bases and J by 3 bases, with 12 bases between the two germline ends. The CDR3 region has the DNA TGTGCCAGCAGCTTGGGGGGAGTGGGCTACGAGCAGTACTTC. It is translated as CASSLGGVGYEQYF.

This clone was observed a handful of times. The chain has TRBV6-4 and TRBJ1-1; D is uncertain. CDR3 length: 13 residues. Germline V gene lookup returns CDR1 MRHNA and CDR2 SNTAGT. Trimming shortened V by 6 bases and J by 2 bases, and 10 bases separated the two germline ends. CDR3 sequence reads: CASSYTQNTEAFF. Here the CDR3 DNA reads TGTGCCAGCAGCTATACTCAAAACACTGAAGCTTTCTTT.